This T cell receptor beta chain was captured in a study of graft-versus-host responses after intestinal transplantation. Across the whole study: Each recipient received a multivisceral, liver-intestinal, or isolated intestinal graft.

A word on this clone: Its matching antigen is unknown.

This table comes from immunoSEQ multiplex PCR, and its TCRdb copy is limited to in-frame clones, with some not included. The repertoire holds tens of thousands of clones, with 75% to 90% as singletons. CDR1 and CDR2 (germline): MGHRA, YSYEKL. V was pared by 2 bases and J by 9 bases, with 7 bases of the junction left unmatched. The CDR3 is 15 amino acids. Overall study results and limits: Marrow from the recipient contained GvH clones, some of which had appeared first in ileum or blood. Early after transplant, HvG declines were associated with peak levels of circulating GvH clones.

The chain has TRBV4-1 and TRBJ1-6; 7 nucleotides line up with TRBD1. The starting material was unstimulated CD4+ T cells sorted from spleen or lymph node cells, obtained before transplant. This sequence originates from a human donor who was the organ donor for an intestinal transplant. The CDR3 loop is CASSQRQGEGSPLHF. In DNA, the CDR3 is TGCGCCAGCAGCCAACGACAGGGAGAGGGTTCACCCCTCCACTTT.